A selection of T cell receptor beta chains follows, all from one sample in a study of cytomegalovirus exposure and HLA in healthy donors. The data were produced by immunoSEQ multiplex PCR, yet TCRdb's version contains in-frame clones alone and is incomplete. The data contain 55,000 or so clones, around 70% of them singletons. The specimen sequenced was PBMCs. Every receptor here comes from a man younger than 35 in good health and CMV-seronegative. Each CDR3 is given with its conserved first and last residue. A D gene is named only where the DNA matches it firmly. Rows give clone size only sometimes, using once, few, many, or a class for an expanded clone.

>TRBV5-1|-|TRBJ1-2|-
CASSFFPGNYGYTF
TGCGCCAGCAGCTTTTTTCCAGGAAACTATGGCTACACCTTC
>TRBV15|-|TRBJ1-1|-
CATSNLDTEAFF
TGTGCCACCAGCAATCTCGACACTGAAGCTTTCTTT
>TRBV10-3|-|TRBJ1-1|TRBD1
CAISEIQGETPEAFF
TGTGCCATCAGTGAGATCCAGGGGGAGACCCCTGAAGCTTTCTTT
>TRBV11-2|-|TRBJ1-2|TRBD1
CASSPLRQGWDYGYTF
TGTGCCAGCAGTCCTCTCCGACAGGGTTGGGACTATGGCTACACCTTC
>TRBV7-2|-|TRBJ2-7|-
CASSLNQGYEQYF
TGTGCCAGCAGCTTAAATCAGGGCTACGAGCAGTACTTC
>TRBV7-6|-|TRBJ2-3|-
CASSRDFGDTQYF
TGTGCCAGCAGCAGGGACTTTGGAGATACGCAGTATTTT
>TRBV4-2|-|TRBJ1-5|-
CASSQAHSSNQPQHF
TGTGCCAGCAGCCAAGCCCACAGTAGCAATCAGCCCCAGCATTTT
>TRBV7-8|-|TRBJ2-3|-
CASSFSGADTQYF
TGTGCCAGCAGCTTTTCAGGGGCTGATACGCAGTATTTT
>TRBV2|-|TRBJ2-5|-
CARRSGSQETQYF
TGTGCCAGACGCTCAGGGTCCCAAGAGACCCAGTACTTC
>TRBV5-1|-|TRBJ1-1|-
CASSAGSGNTEAFF
TGCGCCAGCAGCGCCGGGTCGGGGAACACTGAAGCTTTCTTT
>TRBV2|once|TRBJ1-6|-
CASSERTVLNSPLHF
TGTGCCAGCAGTGAGCGGACAGTACTTAATTCACCCCTCCACTTT
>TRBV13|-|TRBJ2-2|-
CASQEGQDTGELFF
TGTGCCAGCCAAGAGGGCCAAGACACCGGGGAGCTGTTTTTT
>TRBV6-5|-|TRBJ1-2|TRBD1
CASRETGRYGYTF
TGTGCCAGCAGGGAGACAGGGCGGTATGGCTACACCTTC
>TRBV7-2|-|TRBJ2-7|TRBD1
CASSSLGQGTYEQYF
TGTGCCAGCAGCTCGTTAGGACAGGGGACGTACGAGCAGTACTTC
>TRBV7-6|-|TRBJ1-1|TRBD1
CASSSSTGKTEAFF
TGTGCCAGCAGCTCATCGACAGGGAAGACTGAAGCTTTCTTT
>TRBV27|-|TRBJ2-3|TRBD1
CASSLSADRDGYF
TGTGCCAGCAGTTTATCCGCGGACAGGGATGGATATTTT
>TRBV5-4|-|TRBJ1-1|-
CASNPDRSNTEAFF
TGTGCCAGCAACCCGGACAGATCAAACACTGAAGCTTTCTTT
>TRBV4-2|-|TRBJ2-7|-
CASSLGGSLSWADEQYF
TGTGCCAGCAGCCTCGGGGGAAGCTTATCGTGGGCGGACGAGCAGTACTTC
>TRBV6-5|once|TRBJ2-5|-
CASSFDWETQYF
TGTGCCAGCAGTTTCGACTGGGAGACCCAGTACTTC
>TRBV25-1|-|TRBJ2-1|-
CASSEFQGLGYNEQFF
TGTGCCAGCAGTGAATTTCAGGGCCTGGGATACAATGAGCAGTTCTTC
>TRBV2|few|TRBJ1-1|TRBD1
CATRDSYTAKNTEAFF
TGTGCCACCCGGGACAGCTATACGGCTAAGAACACTGAAGCTTTCTTT
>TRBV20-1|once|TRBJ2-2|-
CSAGRSGELFF
TGCAGTGCTGGGAGGTCCGGGGAGCTGTTTTTT
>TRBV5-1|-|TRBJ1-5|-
CASSSDPGQGNQPQHF
TGCGCCAGCAGCTCCGATCCGGGACAAGGAAATCAGCCCCAGCATTTT
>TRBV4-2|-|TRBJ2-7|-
CASSPEVAREQYF
TGTGCCAGCAGCCCTGAGGTAGCGCGCGAGCAGTACTTC
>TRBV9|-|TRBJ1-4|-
CASSVGEGVSEKLFF
TGTGCCAGCAGCGTAGGGGAGGGTGTTTCGGAAAAACTGTTTTTT
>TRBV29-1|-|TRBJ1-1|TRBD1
CSVGGTGGTEAFF
TGCAGCGTGGGCGGGACAGGGGGCACTGAAGCTTTCTTT
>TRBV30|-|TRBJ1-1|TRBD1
CAWSVKGAYTEAFF
TGTGCCTGGAGTGTTAAGGGGGCATACACTGAAGCTTTCTTT
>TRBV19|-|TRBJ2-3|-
CASSPSTDTQYF
TGTGCCAGTAGTCCTAGCACAGATACGCAGTATTTT
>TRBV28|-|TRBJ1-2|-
CASSLQGNYGYTF
TGTGCCAGCAGTTTACAGGGGAACTATGGCTACACCTTC
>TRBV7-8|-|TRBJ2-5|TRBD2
CASSLVGLAGGVETQYF
TGTGCCAGCAGCTTAGTGGGATTAGCGGGAGGAGTAGAGACCCAGTACTTC
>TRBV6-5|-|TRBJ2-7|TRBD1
CASSYPGTGVDEQYF
TGTGCCAGCAGTTACCCCGGGACAGGGGTGGACGAGCAGTACTTC
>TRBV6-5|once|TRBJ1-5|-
CASSYRQGISNQPQHF
TGTGCCAGCAGTTACAGGCAGGGAATTAGCAATCAGCCCCAGCATTTT
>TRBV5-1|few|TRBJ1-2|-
CASSLGQSNYGYTF
TGCGCCAGCAGCTTGGGACAGTCTAACTATGGCTACACCTTC
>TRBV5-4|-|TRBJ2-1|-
CASSLIGGNSYNEQFF
TGTGCCAGCAGCTTGATCGGCGGGAATTCCTACAATGAGCAGTTCTTC
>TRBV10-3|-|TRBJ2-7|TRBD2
CAISGGLAGTYEQYF
TGTGCCATCAGTGGAGGACTAGCGGGGACCTACGAGCAGTACTTC
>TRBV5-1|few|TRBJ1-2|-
CASSSGYRASNYGYTF
TGCGCCAGCAGCTCAGGTTACAGGGCATCCAACTATGGCTACACCTTC
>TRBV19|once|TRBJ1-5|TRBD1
CASSTSQGANQPQHF
TGTGCCAGTAGTACCTCGCAGGGGGCCAATCAGCCCCAGCATTTT
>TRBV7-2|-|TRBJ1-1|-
CASSAQAGSTEAFF
TGTGCCAGCAGCGCCCAAGCGGGGAGCACTGAAGCTTTCTTT
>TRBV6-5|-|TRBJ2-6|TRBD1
CASSGTGIGANVLTF
TGTGCCAGCAGTGGGACAGGGATTGGGGCCAACGTCCTGACTTTC
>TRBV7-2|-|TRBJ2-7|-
CASSLRTNYEQYF
TGTGCCAGCAGCTTAAGGACTAACTACGAGCAGTACTTC
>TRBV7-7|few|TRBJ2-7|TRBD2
CASSLEPTSEEQYF
TGTGCTAGCAGCTTAGAACCGACTAGCGAAGAGCAGTACTTC
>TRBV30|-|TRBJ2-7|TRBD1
CAWSRGQGSYEQYF
TGTGCCTGGAGTAGAGGACAGGGGAGCTACGAGCAGTACTTC
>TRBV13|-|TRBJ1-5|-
CASSAGINQPQHF
TGTGCCAGCAGCGCGGGGATCAATCAGCCCCAGCATTTT
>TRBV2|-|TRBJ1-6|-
CASSEHGGSPLHF
TGTGCCAGCAGTGAACACGGGGGTTCACCCCTCCACTTT
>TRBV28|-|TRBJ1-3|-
CASRGQSSGNTIYF
TGTGCCAGCCGAGGGCAGAGCAGTGGAAACACCATATATTTT
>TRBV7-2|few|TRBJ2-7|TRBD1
CASSSTAGTGLYEQYF
TGTGCCAGCAGCTCGACCGCCGGGACAGGGCTCTACGAGCAGTACTTC
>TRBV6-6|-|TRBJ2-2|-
CASSNRVTGELFF
TGTGCCAGCAGTAACCGGGTAACCGGGGAGCTGTTTTTT
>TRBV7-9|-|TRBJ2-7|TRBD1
CASSPRDSDSYEQYF
TGTGCCAGCAGCCCTCGGGACAGCGACTCCTACGAGCAGTACTTC
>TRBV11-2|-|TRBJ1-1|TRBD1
CASSPYLDRVSTEAFF
TGTGCCAGCAGCCCATACCTTGACAGGGTAAGCACTGAAGCTTTCTTT
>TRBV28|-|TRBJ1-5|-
CASRFTGLRQPQHF
TGTGCCAGCAGATTTACAGGGTTGAGGCAGCCCCAGCATTTT
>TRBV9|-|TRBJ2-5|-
CASSVEALGETQYF
TGTGCCAGCAGCGTAGAGGCTCTAGGAGAGACCCAGTACTTC
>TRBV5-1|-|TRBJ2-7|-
CASSHGQHYEQYF
TGCGCCAGCAGCCACGGACAGCACTACGAGCAGTACTTC
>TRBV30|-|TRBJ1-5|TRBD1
CAWSEGGGPQHF
TGTGCCTGGAGTGAAGGGGGCGGGCCCCAGCATTTT
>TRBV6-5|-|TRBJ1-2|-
CASSPGDRYGYTF
TGTGCCAGCAGTCCAGGGGATCGCTATGGCTACACCTTC
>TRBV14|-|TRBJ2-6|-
CASSQETGYGANVLTF
TGTGCCAGCAGCCAAGAAACCGGGTACGGGGCCAACGTCCTGACTTTC
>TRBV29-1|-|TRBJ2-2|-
CSVEGASESFSGELFF
TGCAGCGTTGAAGGGGCTAGCGAGAGTTTTAGCGGGGAGCTGTTTTTT
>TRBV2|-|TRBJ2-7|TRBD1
CASSERGQGKSYEQYF
TGTGCCAGCAGTGAGAGGGGACAGGGGAAGTCATACGAGCAGTACTTC
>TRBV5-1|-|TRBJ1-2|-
CASSDLQGNYGYTF
TGCGCCAGCAGCGACCTACAGGGCAACTATGGCTACACCTTC
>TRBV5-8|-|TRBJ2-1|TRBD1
CASSPPPGQRNNEQFF
TGTGCCAGCAGCCCCCCCCCGGGACAGAGAAACAATGAGCAGTTCTTC